This TCR beta chain was captured by sequencing in a study of tumor-infiltrating lymphocytes in primary liver carcinoma. Blood RNA was derived from unsorted whole blood, and germline DNA was extracted too. Patients had chronic HBV infection and were treatment-naive. Study-wide points: Whereas tumor region pairs overlapped more, tumor-adjacent and tumor-blood pairs overlapped less.

The count of this clonotype is one. Its specificity is unknown. This is likely a read error, given that the CDR3 carries no conserved phenylalanine or tryptophan at its end. Total RNA (approximately 450 ng) served as template for TCR beta cDNA synthesis primed by a constant-region primer. Three nested multiplex PCR rounds of slightly modified ARM-PCR generated TCR beta libraries. A C-beta reverse primer was combined with TRBV1-TRBV30 forward primers in the first two PCR rounds, and each round had about 10 cycles. TCRdb re-analysed the multiplex PCR reads in MiXCR, keeping a single row per CDR3 protein. The table has around 170,000 distinct CDR3 sequences, about 60% seen once; the top ten hold 70% to 80%. The CDR3 is made up of 13 amino acids. The V end was cut by 8 bases, the J end by 3 bases, with 13 bases between.

The sequenced material came from peripheral blood. The chain recombines TRBV12-3 or TRBV12-4 with TRBJ1-1; D is unclear. The TCR originated in a man between 35 and 55 years old with primary liver carcinoma and hepatitis B virus infection. In DNA form, the CDR3 reads TGTGCCAGCGCCCTACAAGGCGACACTGAAGCTTTCTCT. This sequence encodes CASALQGDTEAFS.